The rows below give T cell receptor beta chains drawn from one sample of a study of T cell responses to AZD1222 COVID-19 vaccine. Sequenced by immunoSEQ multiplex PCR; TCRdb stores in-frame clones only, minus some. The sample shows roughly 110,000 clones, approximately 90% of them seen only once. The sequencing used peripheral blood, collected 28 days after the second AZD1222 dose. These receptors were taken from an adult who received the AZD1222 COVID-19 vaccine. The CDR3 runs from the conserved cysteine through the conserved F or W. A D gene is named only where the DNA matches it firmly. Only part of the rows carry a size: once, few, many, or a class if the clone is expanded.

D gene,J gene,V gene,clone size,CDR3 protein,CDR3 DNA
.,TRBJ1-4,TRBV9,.,CASSTSLGANEKLFF,TGTGCCAGCAGCACCTCTCTCGGGGCTAATGAAAAACTGTTTTTT
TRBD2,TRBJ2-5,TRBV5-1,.,CASSLAGGSQETQYF,TGCGCCAGCAGCCTAGCGGGGGGATCTCAAGAGACCCAGTACTTC
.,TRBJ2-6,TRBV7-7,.,CATLGLGTGANVLTF,TGTGCTACCCTAGGTTTGGGAACTGGGGCCAACGTCCTGACTTTC
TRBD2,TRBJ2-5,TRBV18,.,CASSSGLAGGPRETQYF,TGTGCCAGCTCATCGGGACTAGCGGGAGGGCCTCGAGAGACCCAGTACTTC
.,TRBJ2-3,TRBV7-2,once,CASSPQGNTQYF,TGTGCCAGCAGCCCACAGGGAAATACGCAGTATTTT
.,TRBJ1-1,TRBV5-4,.,CASSLDRGNTEAFF,TGTGCCAGCAGCTTGGACCGGGGTAACACTGAAGCTTTCTTT
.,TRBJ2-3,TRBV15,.,CATSRDRGSTDTQYF,TGTGCCACCAGCAGAGACCGGGGTAGCACAGATACGCAGTATTTT
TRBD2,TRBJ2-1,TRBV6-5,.,CASSYTLAGGDNEQFF,TGTGCCAGCAGTTACACTTTGGCGGGGGGAGACAATGAGCAGTTCTTC
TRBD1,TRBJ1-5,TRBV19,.,CASSIGSRGTEPQHF,TGTGCCAGTAGTATAGGGTCCAGGGGGACTGAACCCCAGCATTTT
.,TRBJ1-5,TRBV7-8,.,CASSRRDGNQPQHF,TGTGCCAGCAGCCGCAGGGATGGCAATCAGCCCCAGCATTTT
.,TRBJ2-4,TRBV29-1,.,CSVGRLGENIQYF,TGCAGCGTGGGGAGGTTAGGGGAAAACATTCAGTACTTC
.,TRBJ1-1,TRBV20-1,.,CSASPIDRPKGEAFF,TGCAGTGCTAGTCCGATTGACAGGCCGAAAGGCGAAGCTTTCTTT
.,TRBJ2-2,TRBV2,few,CASSEARQITGELFF,TGTGCCAGCAGTGAAGCGCGGCAGATCACCGGGGAGCTGTTTTTT
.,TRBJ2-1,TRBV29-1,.,CSVSPSGREQFF,TGCAGCGTCTCTCCTTCCGGCCGTGAGCAGTTCTTC
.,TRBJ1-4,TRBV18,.,CASSPPNRDNEKLFF,TGTGCCAGCTCACCACCGAACAGGGATAATGAAAAACTGTTTTTT
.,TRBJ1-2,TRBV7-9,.,CASSQGTWGYTF,TGTGCCAGCAGCCAGGGGACGTGGGGCTACACCTTC
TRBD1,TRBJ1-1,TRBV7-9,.,CASSWTGSGYLNTEAFF,TGTGCCAGCAGCTGGACAGGGTCAGGATACTTGAACACTGAAGCTTTCTTT
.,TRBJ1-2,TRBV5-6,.,CASSLMNDGYTF,TGTGCCAGCAGCTTGATGAATGATGGCTACACCTTC
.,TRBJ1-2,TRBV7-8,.,CASSFNRENYGYTF,TGTGCCAGCAGTTTTAACAGGGAGAACTATGGCTACACCTTC
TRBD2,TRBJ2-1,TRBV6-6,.,CASMSGGQTYNEQFF,TGTGCCAGCATGAGCGGGGGCCAAACCTACAATGAGCAGTTCTTC
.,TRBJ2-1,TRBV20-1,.,CSVQPLNEQFF,TGCAGTGTCCAACCCTTAAATGAGCAGTTCTTC
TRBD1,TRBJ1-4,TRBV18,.,CASSTGGGGEKLFF,TGTGCCAGCTCCACGGGAGGGGGCGGTGAAAAACTGTTTTTT